This T cell receptor beta chain was retrieved from a study of blood T cell repertoires in COVID-19. Study overall: Sources were T cells, B-cell-depleted T cells, or PBMCs; the material itself was cDNA or gDNA.

The age range of participants was about 18 to 90 years, with residence in approximately 25 US areas. Cohort 3 recovered donors had two negative PCRs, clearance, or symptom resolution. Per the original data handling: Amplified reference gene primers provided the basis for estimating nucleated cell counts. Here immunoSEQ multiplex PCR was the method, and the copy in TCRdb shows in-frame clones only, minus some. The V and J calls and the clone size are those of that table, but D and trimming were determined from the DNA. The data show 330,000 or so clones, approximately 92% seen once. This CDR3 region has 15 residues. Looked up from germline, CDR1 is SGHTA and CDR2 is FQGTGA. V was trimmed by 0 bases and J by 4 bases, leaving 12 bases between them.

This rearrangement joins TRBV7-3 to TRBJ1-1, with TRBD1 as a possible D gene (6 bases). This TCR was recovered from a woman aged 25 to 39 who had recovered from COVID-19. What was sequenced was PBMCs or T cells enriched from blood (not recorded which). The DNA of the CDR3 is TGTGCCAGCAGCTTAACGGCAGGGGTGGGCACTGAAGCTTTCTTT. It yields the protein CASSLTAGVGTEAFF.